This is a list of T cell receptor beta chains from one sample in a study of blood T cell repertoires in COVID-19. Profiled with immunoSEQ multiplex PCR; TCRdb holds only in-frame clones, not every one. The repertoire holds 150,000 or so clones, with roughly 82% as singletons. Sample: peripheral blood. The source of these receptors is a human donor with acute or convalescent COVID-19. The donor label of this sample is uncertain. The CDR3 runs from the conserved cysteine through the conserved F or W. The D gene is left open where the match is weak. Some rows mark clone size as missing; the rest say once, few, many or name a class of expanded clone.

V gene,J gene,D gene,clone size,CDR3 DNA,CDR3 protein
TRBV3-1/TRBV3-2,TRBJ2-3,TRBD1,once,TGTGCCAGCAGCCAACGAAGACAGGGCAGCCGCACAGATACGCAGTATTTT,CASSQRRQGSRTDTQYF
TRBV30,TRBJ1-6,TRBD1,NA,TGTGCCTGGAGTGTATACGGACAGGGGAATTCACCCCTCCACTTT,CAWSVYGQGNSPLHF
TRBV6-5,TRBJ2-1,TRBD2,NA,TGTGCCAGCAGTTCGCGGACTAGCGATTACAATGAGCAGTTCTTC,CASSSRTSDYNEQFF
TRBV3-1/TRBV3-2,TRBJ1-1,NA,NA,TGTGCCAGCAGCCGACAGTCCACTGAAGCTTTCTTT,CASSRQSTEAFF
TRBV19,TRBJ2-7,NA,NA,TGTGCCAGTAGTATAGGTCCGGCAGGGCGTTCCTACGAGCAGTACTTC,CASSIGPAGRSYEQYF
TRBV27,TRBJ2-7,NA,NA,TGTGCCAGCAGCATAGGGAACAGGGAGTCCGAGCAGTACTTC,CASSIGNRESEQYF
TRBV6-5,TRBJ1-2,NA,NA,TGTGCCAGCAGACTTTCTTCAGGGAAGGGGGGCTACACCTTC,CASRLSSGKGGYTF
TRBV18,TRBJ2-5,TRBD1,NA,TGTGCCAGCTCACGGGACAGGGGGCAGGAGACCCAGTACTTC,CASSRDRGQETQYF
TRBV19,TRBJ2-3,TRBD2,NA,TGTGCCAGTAGTAGGCTAGCGGGGGGAGATACGCAGTATTTT,CASSRLAGGDTQYF
TRBV5-1,TRBJ1-2,TRBD1,NA,TGCGCCAGCAGCTTCACAGGGGGCCCTTCAAACAACTATGGCTACACCTTC,CASSFTGGPSNNYGYTF
TRBV4-1,TRBJ2-7,NA,NA,TGCGCCAGCAGCCAAGTTCCCGCCCTGACTGTCTACGAGCAGTACTTC,CASSQVPALTVYEQYF